Given below is one T cell receptor beta chain in context. The data were obtained in a study of blood T cell repertoires in COVID-19. Across the study: The study drew acute and convalescent COVID-19 samples from the United States, Italy and Spain.

Germline-derived CDR1 and CDR2 are SGHTA and FQGNSA. The junction had 1 base not matched to a gene; V was cut back by 1 base and J by 0 bases. The CDR3 sequence is 15 residues long. The assay was immunoSEQ multiplex PCR, and TCRdb's table has in-frame clones only and misses some. The sample shows around 700,000 clones, 75% to 90% of them seen only once. This TCR was recovered from a woman aged 18-29 years with acute or convalescent COVID-19. The sequencing input was peripheral blood. The chain links TRBV7-2 to TRBJ2-7; 9 bases fit TRBD2. Written as DNA, the CDR3 is TGTGCCAGCAGCTTAGGTAGCGGGGGCTCCTACGAGCAGTACTTC. Amino acids: CASSLGSGGSYEQYF.